This T cell receptor beta chain was sequenced for a study of technical replicates of blood from several donors. The method was immunoSEQ multiplex PCR; TCRdb's version includes in-frame clones alone and lacks a portion of them. The sample records 75,000 to 100,000 clones, 90% to 97% being singletons. Germline CDR1 and CDR2: SGHDN and FVKESK. V was pared by 0 bases and J by 0 bases, with 14 bases between. The CDR3 is made up of 17 amino acids. The receptor's source is a human donor in good health. This sequence joins TRBV14 and TRBJ1-1, with D perhaps matching TRBD1 (5 bases). Material for sequencing was T cells isolated from PBMCs. This CDR3 reads CASSQDGGVLLNTEAFF. The CDR3 coding sequence is TGTGCCAGCAGCCAAGATGGGGGGGTCCTGTTGAACACTGAAGCTTTCTTT.